This TCR beta chain was sequenced during a study of blood T cells in healthy people across ages. For the second PCR, which ran for roughly 7 to 11 cycles, a sample-barcoded 5' primer and a J-beta primer mix were used. TCRdb ran MiXCR on the 5' RACE reads and lists one entry per CDR3 protein. There are about 770,000 distinct CDR3 sequences in the sample; around two fifths occur only once, and around 21% lies in the top ten. Germline V gives CDR1 DFQATT, CDR2 SNEGSKA (reference sequence). V lost 6 bases, J lost 5 bases, and 7 bases stayed unmatched. The CDR3 consists of 14 residues. Material: blood. This clonotype was sampled from a man aged 60 to 75 in good health. This chain uses TRBV20-1 with TRBJ2-1; 10 bases map to TRBD2. The CDR3 here is CSATLAGTHNEQFF. The CDR3 region has the DNA TGCAGTGCCACACTAGCGGGGACGCACAATGAGCAGTTCTTC.